The 5 T cell receptor beta chains below all came from one sample that was sequenced in a study of CD8+CD57+ T cells in acquired aplastic anemia. Using genomic DNA as the template, TCR beta VDJ and CDR3 profiling was carried out. One entry per CDR3 protein results from TCRdb running MiXCR on the reads. The sample lists 100,000 to 150,000 distinct CDR3 sequences, about 60% seen once, with roughly 28% in the top ten. Patients sequenced had flow cytometry evidence of CD8+CD57+ cell expansion. The source material was sorted CD4+, CD8+, or CD8+CD57+ T cells (not recorded which) from PBMCs. The origin of the receptors is a human donor with aplastic anemia.

V is TRBV3-1 and J is TRBJ1-2; maybe TRBD1 (6 bases). The CDR3 sequence is 12 residues long. CDR1 is LGHDT, CDR2 YNNKEL, per germline (reference sequence). V gave up 4 bases and J gave up 7 bases, with 10 bases separating them. CDR3: CASSPDSGGYTF. In DNA form, the CDR3 reads TGTGCCAGCAGCCCGGACAGTGGTGGCTACACCTTC.

As concerns this clonotype: A read error may produce the germline difference seen at one junction end. The chain joins TRBV7-6 to TRBJ1-2, with 8 nucleotides matching TRBD1. Germline V CDR1 and CDR2: SGHVS, FNYEAQ. The CDR3 runs to 13 residues. CDR3 loop: CASSSDRDYGYIF. The CDR3 region has the DNA TGTGCCAGCAGCTCGGACAGGGACTATGGCTACATCTTC. The complete variable domain, with remaining parts taken from reference TRBV7-6 and TRBJ1-2, reads GAGVSQSPRYKVTKRGQDVALRCDPISGHVSLYWYRQALGQGPEFLTYFNYEAQQDKSGLPNDRFSAERPEGSISTLTIQRTEQRDSAMYRCASSSDRDYGYIFGSGTRLTVV.

V and J are TRBV5-1 and TRBJ1-1; TRBD1 aligns across 8 bases. The CDR3 spans 17 residues. V was clipped by 3 bases and J by 4 bases; unmatched bases: 14. Per the germline V gene, CDR1 is SGHRS and CDR2 is YFSETQ. CDR3 DNA: TGCGCCAGCAGCTGGCCGGACAGGGAGGTAGTTGGCACTGAAGCTTTCTTT. Encoded protein: CASSWPDREVVGTEAFF. Complete variable domain (other parts from reference TRBV5-1 and TRBJ1-1): KAGVTQTPRYLIKTRGQQVTLSCSPISGHRSVSWYQQTPGQGLQFLFEYFSETQRNKGNFPGRFSGRQFSNSRSEMNVSTLELGDSALYLCASSWPDREVVGTEAFFGQGTRLTVV.

The genes are TRBV2 and TRBJ1-6; D perhaps matches TRBD1 (5 bases). CDR1 and CDR2 from the germline V gene are SNHLY and FYNNEI. V gave up 10 bases and J gave up 3 bases, with 13 bases separating them. The CDR3 spans 14 residues. This CDR3 is CAIAGGDYNSPLHF. The DNA of the CDR3 is TGTGCCATCGCTGGGGGGGACTATAATTCACCCCTCCACTTT.

Comments on this clonotype: A read error may be the cause here, since a much bigger clone is one base away. The chain is built from TRBV19 and TRBJ1-1; a possible D gene is TRBD1 (5 bases). Germline V gene data show CDR1 as LNHDA and CDR2 as SQIVND (reference sequence). V lost 1 base and J lost 4, with 16 bases in between. This CDR3 region has 16 residues. CDR3 sequence reads: CASSIAGGPLSTEAFF. The CDR3 DNA follows: TGTGCCAGTAGTATAGCCGGGGGACCTTTGAGCACTGAAGCTTTCTTT.